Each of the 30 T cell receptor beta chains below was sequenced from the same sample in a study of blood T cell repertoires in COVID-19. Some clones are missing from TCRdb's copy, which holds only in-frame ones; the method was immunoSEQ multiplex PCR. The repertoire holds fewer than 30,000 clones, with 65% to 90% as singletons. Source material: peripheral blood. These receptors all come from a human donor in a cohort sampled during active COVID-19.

The CDR3 coding sequence is TGTGCCAGCTCACCAGGAGACTATGGCTACACCTTC. As protein: CASSPGDYGYTF. The chain uses TRBV18 and TRBJ1-2, with D uncertain. This CDR3 has 12 residues. V was shortened by 2 bases and J by 3 bases, with 4 bases between the two germline ends. The germline CDR1 and CDR2 sequences are KGHSH and LQKENI.

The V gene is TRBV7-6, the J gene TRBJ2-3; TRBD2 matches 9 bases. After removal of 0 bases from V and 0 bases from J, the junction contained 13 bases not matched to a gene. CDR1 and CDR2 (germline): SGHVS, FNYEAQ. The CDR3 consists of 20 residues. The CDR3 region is CASSLASPSGGTISTDTQYF. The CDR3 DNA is TGTGCCAGCAGCTTAGCGTCCCCAAGCGGGGGGACAATTAGCACAGATACGCAGTATTTT.

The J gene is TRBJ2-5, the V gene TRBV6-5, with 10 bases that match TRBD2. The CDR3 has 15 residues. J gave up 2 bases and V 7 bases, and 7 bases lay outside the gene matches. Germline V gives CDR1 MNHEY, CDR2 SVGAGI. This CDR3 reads CASTRISGGQETQYF. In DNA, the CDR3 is TGTGCCAGCACCCGGATTAGCGGGGGGCAAGAGACCCAGTACTTC.

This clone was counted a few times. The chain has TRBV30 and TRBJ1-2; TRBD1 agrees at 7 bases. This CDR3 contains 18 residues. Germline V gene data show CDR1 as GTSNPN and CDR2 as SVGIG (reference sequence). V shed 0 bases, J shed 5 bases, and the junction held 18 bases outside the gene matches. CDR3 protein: CAWSVEITLDRVRYGYTF. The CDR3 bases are TGTGCCTGGAGTGTAGAAATCACCCTAGACAGGGTTCGTTATGGCTACACCTTC. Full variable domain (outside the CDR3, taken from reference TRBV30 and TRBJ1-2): SQTIHQWPATLVQPVGSPLSLECTVEGTSNPNLYWYRQAAGRGLQLLFYSVGIGQISSEVPQNLSASRPQDRQFILSSKKLLLSDSGFYLCAWSVEITLDRVRYGYTFGSGTRLTVV.

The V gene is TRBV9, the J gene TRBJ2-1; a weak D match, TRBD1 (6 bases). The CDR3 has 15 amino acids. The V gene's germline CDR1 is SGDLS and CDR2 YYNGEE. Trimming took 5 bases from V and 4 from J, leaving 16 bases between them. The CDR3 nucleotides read TGTGCCAGCAGTGAAACAGGGATTTATTACAATGAGCAGTTCTTC. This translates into CASSETGIYYNEQFF.

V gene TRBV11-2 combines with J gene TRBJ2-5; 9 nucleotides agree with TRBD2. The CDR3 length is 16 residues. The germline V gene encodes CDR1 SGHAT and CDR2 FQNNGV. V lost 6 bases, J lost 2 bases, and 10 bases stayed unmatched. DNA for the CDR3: TGTGCCAGCAGTTCGACCTTCAGCGGGGGGCAAGAGACCCAGTACTTC. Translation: CASSSTFSGGQETQYF.

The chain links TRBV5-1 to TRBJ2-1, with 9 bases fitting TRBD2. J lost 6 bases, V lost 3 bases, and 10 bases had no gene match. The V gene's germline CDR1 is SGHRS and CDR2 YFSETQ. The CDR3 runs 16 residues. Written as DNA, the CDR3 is TGCGCCAGCAGCTGGCCCGGGACTAGCACGTCCAATGAGCAGTTCTTC. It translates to CASSWPGTSTSNEQFF. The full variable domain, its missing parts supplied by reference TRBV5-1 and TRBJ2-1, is KAGVTQTPRYLIKTRGQQVTLSCSPISGHRSVSWYQQTPGQGLQFLFEYFSETQRNKGNFPGRFSGRQFSNSRSEMNVSTLELGDSALYLCASSWPGTSTSNEQFFGPGTRLTVL.

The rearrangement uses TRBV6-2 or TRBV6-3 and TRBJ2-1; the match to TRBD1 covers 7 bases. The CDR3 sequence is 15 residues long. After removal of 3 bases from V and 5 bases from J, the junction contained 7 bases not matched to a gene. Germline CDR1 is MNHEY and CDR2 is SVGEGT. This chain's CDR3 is CASSYDRVDHNEQFF. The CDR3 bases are TGTGCCAGCAGTTATGACAGGGTGGACCACAATGAGCAGTTCTTC.

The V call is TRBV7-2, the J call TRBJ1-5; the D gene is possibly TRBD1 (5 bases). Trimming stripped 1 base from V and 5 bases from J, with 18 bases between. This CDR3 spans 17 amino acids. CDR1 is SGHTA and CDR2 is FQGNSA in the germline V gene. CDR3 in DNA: TGTGCCAGCAGCTTAGGAGGTTGGAGGGGCTTGGATCAGCCCCAGCATTTT. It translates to CASSLGGWRGLDQPQHF.

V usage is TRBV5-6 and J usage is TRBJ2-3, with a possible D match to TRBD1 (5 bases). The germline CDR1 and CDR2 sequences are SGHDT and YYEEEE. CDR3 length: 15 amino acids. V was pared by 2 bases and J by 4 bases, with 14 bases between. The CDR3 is CASSFWGRAPDTQYF. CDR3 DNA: TGTGCCAGCAGCTTCTGGGGCAGGGCGCCAGATACGCAGTATTTT.

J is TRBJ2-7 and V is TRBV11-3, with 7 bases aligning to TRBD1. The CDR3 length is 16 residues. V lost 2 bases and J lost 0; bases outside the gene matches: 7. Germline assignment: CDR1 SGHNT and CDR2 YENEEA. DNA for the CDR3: TGTGCCAGCAGCTTACAACCGTGGGACAGCTCCTACGAGCAGTACTTC. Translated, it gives CASSLQPWDSSYEQYF. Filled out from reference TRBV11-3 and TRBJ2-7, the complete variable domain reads EAGVVQSPRYKIIEKKQPVAFWCNPISGHNTLYWYLQNLGQGPELLIRYENEEAVDDSQLPKDRFSAERLKGVDSTLKIQPAELGDSAVYLCASSLQPWDSSYEQYFGPGTRLTVT.

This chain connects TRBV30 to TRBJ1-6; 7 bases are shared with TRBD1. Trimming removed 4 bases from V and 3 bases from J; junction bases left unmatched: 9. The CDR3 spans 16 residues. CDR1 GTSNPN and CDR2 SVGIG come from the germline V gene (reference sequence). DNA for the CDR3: TGTGCCTGGATCGGACAGGTCGGAGTCTATAATTCACCCCTCCACTTT. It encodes CAWIGQVGVYNSPLHF.

CDR3 coding DNA: TGTGCCAGCAGTTACGCCGACAGGAAGGGTAGCTACACCTTC. Translation: CASSYADRKGSYTF. The V call is TRBV6-2 or TRBV6-3, the J call TRBJ1-2; a possible D gene is TRBD1 (6 bases). The V end was cut by 2 bases, the J end by 9 bases, with 16 bases between. In germline, CDR1 is MNHEY, CDR2 SVGEGT. The CDR3 sequence is 14 residues long.

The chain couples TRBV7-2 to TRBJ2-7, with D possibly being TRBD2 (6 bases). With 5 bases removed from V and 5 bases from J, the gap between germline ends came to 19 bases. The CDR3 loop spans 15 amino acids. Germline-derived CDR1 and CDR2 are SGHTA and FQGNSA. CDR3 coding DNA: TGTGCCAGCAGCCCCACGAGGTCGCTAGCGAACGAGCAGTACTTC. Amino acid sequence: CASSPTRSLANEQYF.

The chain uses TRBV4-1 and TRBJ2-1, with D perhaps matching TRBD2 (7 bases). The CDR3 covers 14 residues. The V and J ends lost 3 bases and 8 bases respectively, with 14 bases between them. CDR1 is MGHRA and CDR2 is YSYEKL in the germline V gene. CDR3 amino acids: CASSHPRGAYEQFF. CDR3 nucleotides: TGCGCCAGCAGCCATCCTCGGGGGGCTTATGAGCAGTTCTTC.

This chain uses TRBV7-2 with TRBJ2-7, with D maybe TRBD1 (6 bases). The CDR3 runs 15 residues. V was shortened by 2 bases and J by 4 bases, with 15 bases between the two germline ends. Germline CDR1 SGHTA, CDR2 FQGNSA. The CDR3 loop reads CASSLNGQSLYEQYF. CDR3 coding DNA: TGTGCCAGCAGCTTAAACGGACAGAGTCTGTACGAGCAGTACTTC.

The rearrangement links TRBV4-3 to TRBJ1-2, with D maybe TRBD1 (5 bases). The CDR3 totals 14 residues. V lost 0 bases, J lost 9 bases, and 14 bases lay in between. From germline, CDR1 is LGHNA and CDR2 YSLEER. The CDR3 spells CASSQDRGSFSYTF. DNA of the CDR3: TGCGCCAGCAGCCAAGATAGGGGTTCCTTCAGCTACACCTTC.

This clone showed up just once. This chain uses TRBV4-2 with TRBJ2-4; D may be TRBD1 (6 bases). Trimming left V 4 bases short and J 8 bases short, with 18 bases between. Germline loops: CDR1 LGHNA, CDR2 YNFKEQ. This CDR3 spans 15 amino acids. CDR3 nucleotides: TGTGCCAGCAGCCCAATACAGGGATCCAGGGACATTCAGTACTTC. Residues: CASSPIQGSRDIQYF.

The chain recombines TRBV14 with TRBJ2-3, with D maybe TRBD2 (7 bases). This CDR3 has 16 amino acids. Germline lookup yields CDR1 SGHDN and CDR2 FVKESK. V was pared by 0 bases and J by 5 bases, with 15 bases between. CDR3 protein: CASSQDKGGLQDTQYF. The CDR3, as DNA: TGTGCCAGCAGCCAAGATAAGGGGGGACTACAAGATACGCAGTATTTT.

CDR3 amino acids: CASSLEPSRRSAGADTQYF. The CDR3 DNA sequence: TGTGCCAGCAGCTTAGAGCCTTCTCGACGGTCAGCGGGGGCAGATACGCAGTATTTT. The chain couples TRBV11-3 to TRBJ2-3; 8 positions match TRBD2. This CDR3 has 19 residues. Germline assignment: CDR1 SGHNT and CDR2 YENEEA. Unmatched junction bases numbered 15, after V lost 0 bases and J lost 4 bases.

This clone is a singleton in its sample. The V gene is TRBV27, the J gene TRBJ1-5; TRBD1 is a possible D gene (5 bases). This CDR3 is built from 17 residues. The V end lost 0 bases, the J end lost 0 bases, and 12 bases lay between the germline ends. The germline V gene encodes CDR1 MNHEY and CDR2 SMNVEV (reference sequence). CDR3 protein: CASSLSAREYSNQPQHF. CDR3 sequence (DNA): TGTGCCAGCAGTTTATCGGCCAGGGAATATAGCAATCAGCCCCAGCATTTT.

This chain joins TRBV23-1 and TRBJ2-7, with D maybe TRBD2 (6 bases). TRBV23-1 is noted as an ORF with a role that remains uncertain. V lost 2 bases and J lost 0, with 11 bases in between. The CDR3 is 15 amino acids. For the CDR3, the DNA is TGCGCCAGCAGTCAAACTGGGGGGTCCTCCTACGAGCAGTACTTC. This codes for CASSQTGGSSYEQYF.

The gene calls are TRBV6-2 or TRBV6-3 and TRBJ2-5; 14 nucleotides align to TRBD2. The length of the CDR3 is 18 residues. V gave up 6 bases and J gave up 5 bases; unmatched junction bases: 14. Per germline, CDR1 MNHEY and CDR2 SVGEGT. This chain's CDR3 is CASSPIEPGLAGVETQYF. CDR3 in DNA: TGTGCCAGCAGCCCCATCGAACCGGGACTAGCGGGGGTGGAGACCCAGTACTTC.

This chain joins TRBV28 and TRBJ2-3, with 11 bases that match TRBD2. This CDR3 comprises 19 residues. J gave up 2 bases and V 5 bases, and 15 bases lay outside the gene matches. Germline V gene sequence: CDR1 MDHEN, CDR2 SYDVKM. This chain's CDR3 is CASSPLPSGGPGITDTQYF. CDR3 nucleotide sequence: TGTGCCAGCAGTCCCCTCCCTAGCGGGGGGCCAGGGATCACAGATACGCAGTATTTT.

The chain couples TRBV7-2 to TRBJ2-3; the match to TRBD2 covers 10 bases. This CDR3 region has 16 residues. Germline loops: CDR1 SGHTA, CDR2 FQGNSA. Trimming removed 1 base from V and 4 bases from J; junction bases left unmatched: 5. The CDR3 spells CASSLGIGLAADTQYF. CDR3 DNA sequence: TGTGCCAGCAGCTTAGGTATAGGACTAGCGGCAGATACGCAGTATTTT. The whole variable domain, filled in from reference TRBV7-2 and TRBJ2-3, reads GAGVSQSPSNKVTEKGKDVELRCDPISGHTALYWYRQSLGQGLEFLIYFQGNSAPDKSGLPSDRFSAERTGGSVSTLTIQRTQQEDSAVYLCASSLGIGLAADTQYFGPGTRLTVL.

CDR3 DNA: TGCGCCAGCAGCCTGAGGACAGGGGGCGGGTGGAACACCGGGGAGCTGTTTTTT. It encodes CASSLRTGGGWNTGELFF. This chain connects TRBV4-3 to TRBJ2-2, with 11 bases that match TRBD1. The CDR3 runs 18 residues. The germline V gene encodes CDR1 LGHNA and CDR2 YSLEER. The V gene end was trimmed by 4 bases and the J gene end by 1 base; junction bases not matched to a gene: 8.

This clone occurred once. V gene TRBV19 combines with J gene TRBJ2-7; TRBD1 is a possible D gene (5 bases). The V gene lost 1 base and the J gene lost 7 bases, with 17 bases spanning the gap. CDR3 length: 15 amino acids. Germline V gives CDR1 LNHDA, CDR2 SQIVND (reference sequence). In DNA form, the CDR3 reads TGTGCCAGTAGTATAGGCGGCAGGGCCTTCGGGGAGCAGTACTTC. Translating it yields CASSIGGRAFGEQYF.

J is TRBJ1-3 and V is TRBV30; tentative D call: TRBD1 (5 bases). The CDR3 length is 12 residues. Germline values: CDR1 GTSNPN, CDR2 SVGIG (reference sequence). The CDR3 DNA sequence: TGTGCGAGGGGAACAGCTGGAAACACCATATATTTT. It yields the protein CARGTAGNTIYF.

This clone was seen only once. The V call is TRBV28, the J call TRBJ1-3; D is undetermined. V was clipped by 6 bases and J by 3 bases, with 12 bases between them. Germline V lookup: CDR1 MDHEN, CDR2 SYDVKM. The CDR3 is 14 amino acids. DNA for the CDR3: TGTGCCAGCAGCCTCCACGGGAGTGGAAACACCATATATTTT. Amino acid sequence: CASSLHGSGNTIYF.

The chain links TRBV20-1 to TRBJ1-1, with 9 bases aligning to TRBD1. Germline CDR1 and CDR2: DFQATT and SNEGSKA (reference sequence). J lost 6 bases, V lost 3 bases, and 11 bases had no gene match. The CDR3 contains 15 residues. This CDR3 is CSASNPGTGGSEAFF. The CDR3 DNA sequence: TGCAGTGCTAGTAATCCAGGAACAGGGGGCTCTGAAGCTTTCTTT.